The subject of this entry is one TCR beta chain. The CDR3 has 16 amino acids. Germline V gene lookup returns CDR1 SGHAT and CDR2 FQNNGV. V dropped 1 base and J dropped 0 bases, with 12 bases sitting between them. The data were taken from a study of blood T cell repertoires in COVID-19. Turning to the study itself: Whether acute or convalescent, the COVID-19 samples came from the United States, Italy and Spain. T cells, B-cell-depleted T cells, or PBMCs supplied cDNA or gDNA.

Authors' data handling: Amplification of reference gene primers provided the estimated nucleated cell counts. Method: immunoSEQ multiplex PCR; TCRdb's copy keeps in-frame clones and lacks some. V, J and clone size were drawn from that table, and D and trimming were deduced from the DNA. The table lists 270,000 or so clones, roughly 90% of them singletons. The sequencing sample was made of peripheral blood. This sequence originates from a woman in her 30s with active or convalescent COVID-19. V gene TRBV11-2 combines with J gene TRBJ1-1; D may be TRBD1 (5 bases). The CDR3 DNA reads as TGTGCCAGCAGCTTAGGGGCAGGGTTGGTGAACACTGAAGCTTTCTTT. Translation: CASSLGAGLVNTEAFF.